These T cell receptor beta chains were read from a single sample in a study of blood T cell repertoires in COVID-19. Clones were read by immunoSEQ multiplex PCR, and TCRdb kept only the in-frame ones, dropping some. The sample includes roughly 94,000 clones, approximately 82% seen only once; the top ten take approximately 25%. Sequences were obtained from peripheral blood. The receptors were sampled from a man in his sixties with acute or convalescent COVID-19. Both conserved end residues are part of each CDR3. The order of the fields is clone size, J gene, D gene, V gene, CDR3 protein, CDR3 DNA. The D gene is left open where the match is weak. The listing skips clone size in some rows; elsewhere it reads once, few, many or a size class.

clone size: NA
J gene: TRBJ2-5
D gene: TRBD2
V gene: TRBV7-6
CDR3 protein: CASSLPSGVNLETQYF
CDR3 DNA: TGTGCCAGCAGCTTACCTAGCGGGGTCAATCTGGAGACCCAGTACTTC

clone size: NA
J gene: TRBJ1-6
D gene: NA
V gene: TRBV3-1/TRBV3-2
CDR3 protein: CASSPRQDSPLHF
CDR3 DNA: TGTGCCAGCAGCCCTCGACAGGATTCACCCCTCCACTTT

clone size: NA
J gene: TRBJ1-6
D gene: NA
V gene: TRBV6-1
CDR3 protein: CASQTSNSPLHF
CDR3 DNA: TGTGCCAGCCAAACAAGTAATTCACCCCTCCACTTT

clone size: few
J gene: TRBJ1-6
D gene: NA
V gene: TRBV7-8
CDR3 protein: CASRRGVLDSPLHF
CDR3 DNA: TGTGCCAGCAGACGAGGCGTCCTCGATTCACCCCTCCACTTT

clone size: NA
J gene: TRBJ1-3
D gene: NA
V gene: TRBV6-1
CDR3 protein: CASSEDRSSGNTIYF
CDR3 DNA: TGTGCCAGCAGTGAGGACAGATCCTCTGGAAACACCATATATTTT

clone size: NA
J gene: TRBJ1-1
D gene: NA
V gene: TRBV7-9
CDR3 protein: CASSLVDREAFF
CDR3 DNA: TGTGCCAGCAGCTTAGTCGATAGGGAGGCTTTCTTT

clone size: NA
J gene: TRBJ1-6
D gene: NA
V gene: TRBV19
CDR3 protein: CASQDRNSPLHF
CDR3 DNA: TGTGCCAGTCAGGACAGAAATTCACCCCTCCACTTT

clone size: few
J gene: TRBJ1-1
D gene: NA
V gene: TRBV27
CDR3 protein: CASTNSFGTEAFF
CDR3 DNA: TGTGCCAGCACTAACTCGTTCGGCACTGAAGCTTTCTTT

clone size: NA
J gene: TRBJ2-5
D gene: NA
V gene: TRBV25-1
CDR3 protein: CASSFSRKGRGPTETQYF
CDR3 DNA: TGTGCCAGCAGTTTCTCCCGAAAAGGGCGGGGCCCTACGGAGACCCAGTACTTC

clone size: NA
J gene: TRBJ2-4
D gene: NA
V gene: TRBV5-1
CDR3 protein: CASSEGGKNIQYF
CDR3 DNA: TGCGCCAGCAGCGAAGGGGGCAAAAACATTCAGTACTTC

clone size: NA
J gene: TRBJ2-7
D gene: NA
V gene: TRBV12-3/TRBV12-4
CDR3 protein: CASRNLRGEQYF
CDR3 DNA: TGTGCCAGCAGGAATTTACGGGGCGAGCAGTACTTC

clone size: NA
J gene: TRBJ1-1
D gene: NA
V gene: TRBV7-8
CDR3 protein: CASSLGFSLREAFF
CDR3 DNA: TGTGCCAGCAGCTTAGGGTTCAGCCTGAGGGAAGCTTTCTTT

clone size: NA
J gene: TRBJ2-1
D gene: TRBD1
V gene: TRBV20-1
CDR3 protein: CSASWRSRGTHNEQFF
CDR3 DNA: TGCAGTGCTAGTTGGCGATCCAGGGGGACCCACAATGAGCAGTTCTTC

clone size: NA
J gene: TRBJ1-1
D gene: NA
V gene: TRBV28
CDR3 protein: CASSFSGISEAFF
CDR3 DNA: TGTGCCAGCAGTTTTTCAGGGATTTCTGAAGCTTTCTTT

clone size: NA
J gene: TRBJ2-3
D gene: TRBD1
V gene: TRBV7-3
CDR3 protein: CASSLTTSRTGGITDTQYF
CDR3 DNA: TGTGCCAGCAGCTTAACCACTTCTCGGACAGGGGGCATTACAGATACGCAGTATTTT

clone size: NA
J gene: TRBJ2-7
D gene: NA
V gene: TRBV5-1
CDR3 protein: CASSLATGQFYEQYF
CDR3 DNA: TGCGCCAGCAGCTTGGCCACTGGACAGTTCTACGAGCAGTACTTC

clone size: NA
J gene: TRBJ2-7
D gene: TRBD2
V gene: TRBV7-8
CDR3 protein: CASSLLGGFSYEQYF
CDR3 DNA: TGTGCCAGCAGCTTATTGGGGGGGTTCTCCTACGAGCAGTACTTC

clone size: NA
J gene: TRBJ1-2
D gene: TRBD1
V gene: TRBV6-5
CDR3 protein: CASSYLGQKLLGGYTF
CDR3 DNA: TGTGCCAGCAGTTACTTGGGACAGAAGCTCTTGGGTGGCTACACCTTC

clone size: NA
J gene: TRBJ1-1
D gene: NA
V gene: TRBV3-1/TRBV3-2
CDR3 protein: CASSIQGVRGAFF
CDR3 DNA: TGTGCCAGCAGCATACAGGGAGTACGAGGAGCTTTCTTT

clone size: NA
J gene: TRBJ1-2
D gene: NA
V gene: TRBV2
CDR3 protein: CASSEEGRVGGYTF
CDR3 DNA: TGTGCCAGCAGTGAAGAGGGCAGGGTGGGTGGCTACACCTTC

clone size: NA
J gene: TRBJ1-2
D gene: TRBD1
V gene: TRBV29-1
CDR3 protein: CSVTTGTGSNYGYTF
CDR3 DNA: TGCAGCGTTACAACCGGGACAGGGTCTAACTATGGCTACACCTTC

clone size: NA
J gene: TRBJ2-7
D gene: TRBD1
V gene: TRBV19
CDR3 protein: CASSIEGQGAYEQYF
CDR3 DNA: TGTGCCAGTAGTATCGAGGGGCAGGGGGCGTACGAGCAGTACTTC

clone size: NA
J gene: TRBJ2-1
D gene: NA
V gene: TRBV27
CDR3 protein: CASSLGGAGIMEQFF
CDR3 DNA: TGTGCCAGCAGTTTAGGCGGGGCCGGGATAATGGAGCAGTTCTTC

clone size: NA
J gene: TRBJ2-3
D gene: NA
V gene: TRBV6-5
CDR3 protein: CASSYGQADTQYF
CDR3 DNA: TGTGCCAGCAGTTACGGGCAGGCAGATACGCAGTATTTT

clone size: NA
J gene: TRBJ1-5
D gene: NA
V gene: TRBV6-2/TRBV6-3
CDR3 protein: CASSHDRGGGNQPQHF
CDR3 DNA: TGTGCCAGCAGTCACGATCGAGGGGGGGGCAATCAGCCCCAGCATTTT

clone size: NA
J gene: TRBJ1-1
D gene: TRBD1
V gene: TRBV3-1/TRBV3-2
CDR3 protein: CASSLWGQGPEAFF
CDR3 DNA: TGTGCCAGCAGCCTTTGGGGACAGGGGCCTGAAGCTTTCTTT

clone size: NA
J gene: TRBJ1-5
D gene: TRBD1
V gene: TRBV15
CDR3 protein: CATSRAGGGRNQPQHF
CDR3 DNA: TGTGCCACCAGCAGAGCAGGGGGCGGTCGCAATCAGCCCCAGCATTTT

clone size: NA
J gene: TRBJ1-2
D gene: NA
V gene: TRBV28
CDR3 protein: CASSLVSLDGYTF
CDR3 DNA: TGTGCCAGCAGTTTAGTTTCCCTAGACGGCTACACCTTC

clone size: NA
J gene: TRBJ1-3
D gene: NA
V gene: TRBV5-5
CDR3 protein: CASSPSGNTIYF
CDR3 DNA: TGTGCCAGCAGCCCTTCGGGAAACACCATATATTTT

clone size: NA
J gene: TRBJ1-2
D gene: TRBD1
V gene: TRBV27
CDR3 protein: CASSPLDRALYGYTF
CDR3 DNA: TGTGCCAGCAGTCCACTGGACAGGGCACTTTATGGCTACACCTTC

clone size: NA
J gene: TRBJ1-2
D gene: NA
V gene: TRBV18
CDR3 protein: CASSPGKDNYGYTF
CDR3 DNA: TGTGCCAGCTCACCCGGGAAGGACAACTATGGCTACACCTTC

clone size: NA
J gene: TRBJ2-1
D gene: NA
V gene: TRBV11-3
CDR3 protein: CASSFEQDEQFF
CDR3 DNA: TGTGCCAGCAGCTTCGAACAGGATGAGCAGTTCTTC

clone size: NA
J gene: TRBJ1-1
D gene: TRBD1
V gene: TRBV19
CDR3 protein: CASSIANRQGGTEAFF
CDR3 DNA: TGTGCCAGTAGTATTGCTAACCGACAGGGGGGGACTGAAGCTTTCTTT

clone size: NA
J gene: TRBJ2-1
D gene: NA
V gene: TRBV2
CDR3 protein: CASSESARGNNEQFF
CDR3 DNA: TGTGCCAGCAGTGAGAGTGCGCGGGGAAACAATGAGCAGTTCTTC

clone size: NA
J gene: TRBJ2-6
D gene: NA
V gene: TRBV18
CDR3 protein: CASSPPGTGANVLTF
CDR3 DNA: TGTGCCAGCTCACCGCCAGGGACTGGGGCCAACGTCCTGACTTTC

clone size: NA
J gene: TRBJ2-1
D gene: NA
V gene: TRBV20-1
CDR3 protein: CSARGSEQFF
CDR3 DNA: TGCAGTGCTCGGGGGAGTGAGCAGTTCTTC

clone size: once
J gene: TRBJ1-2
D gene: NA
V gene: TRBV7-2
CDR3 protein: CASSPQGRYGYTF
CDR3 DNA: TGTGCCAGCAGCCCCCAGGGGCGGTATGGCTACACCTTC

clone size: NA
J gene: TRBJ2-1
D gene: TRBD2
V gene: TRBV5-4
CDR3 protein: CASSSRGTTGFGNEQFF
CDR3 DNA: TGTGCCAGCAGCTCCCGAGGGACTACCGGGTTCGGGAATGAGCAGTTCTTC

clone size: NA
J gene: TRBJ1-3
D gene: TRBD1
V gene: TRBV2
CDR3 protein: CASSWTTGTGNTIYF
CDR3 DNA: TGTGCCAGCAGTTGGACGACAGGGACTGGAAACACCATATATTTT

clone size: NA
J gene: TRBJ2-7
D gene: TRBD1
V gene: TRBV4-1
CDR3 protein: CASSQTGTGYHEQYF
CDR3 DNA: TGCGCCAGCAGCCAAACCGGGACAGGGTACCACGAGCAGTACTTC

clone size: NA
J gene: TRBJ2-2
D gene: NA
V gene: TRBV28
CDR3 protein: CASSQLYTGELFF
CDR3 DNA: TGTGCCAGCAGTCAACTTTACACCGGGGAGCTGTTTTTT

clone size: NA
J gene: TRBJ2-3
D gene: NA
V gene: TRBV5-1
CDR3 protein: CASSLWDRTRSSTDTQYF
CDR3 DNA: TGCGCCAGCAGCTTGTGGGACAGGACTAGAAGCAGCACAGATACGCAGTATTTT

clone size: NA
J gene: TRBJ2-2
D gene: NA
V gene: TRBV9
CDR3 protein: CASSVAANTGELFF
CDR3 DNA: TGTGCCAGCAGCGTAGCGGCGAACACCGGGGAGCTGTTTTTT

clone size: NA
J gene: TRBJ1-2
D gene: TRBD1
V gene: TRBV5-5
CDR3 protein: CASSLEGQGNYGYTF
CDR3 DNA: TGTGCCAGCAGCTTGGAGGGACAGGGAAACTATGGCTACACCTTC

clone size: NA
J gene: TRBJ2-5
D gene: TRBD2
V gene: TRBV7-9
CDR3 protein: CASSEGLANWQETQYF
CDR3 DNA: TGTGCCAGCAGCGAGGGACTAGCCAATTGGCAGGAGACCCAGTACTTC

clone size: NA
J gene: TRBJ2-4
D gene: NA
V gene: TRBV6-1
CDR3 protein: CASSVPPGHHIAKNIQYF
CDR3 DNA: TGTGCCAGCAGTGTACCACCGGGACACCACATAGCCAAAAACATTCAGTACTTC

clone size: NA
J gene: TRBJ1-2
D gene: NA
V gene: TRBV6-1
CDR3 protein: CASSERRNPDGYTF
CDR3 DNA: TGTGCCAGCAGTGAAAGGAGGAACCCCGATGGCTACACCTTC

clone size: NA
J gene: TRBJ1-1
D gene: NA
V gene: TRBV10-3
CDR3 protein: CAISGGTLKTEAFF
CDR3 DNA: TGTGCCATCAGTGGGGGCACACTTAAGACTGAAGCTTTCTTT

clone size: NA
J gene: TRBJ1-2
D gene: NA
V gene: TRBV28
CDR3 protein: CASTAMSGGYTF
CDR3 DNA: TGTGCCAGCACCGCGATGAGCGGGGGCTACACCTTC

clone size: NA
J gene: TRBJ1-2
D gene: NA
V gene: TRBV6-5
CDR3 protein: CASRDRANYGYTF
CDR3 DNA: TGTGCCAGCAGGGACAGAGCTAACTATGGCTACACCTTC

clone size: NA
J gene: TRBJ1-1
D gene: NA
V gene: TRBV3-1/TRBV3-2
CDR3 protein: CASSPRGNTEAFF
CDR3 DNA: TGTGCCAGCAGCCCCAGGGGAAACACTGAAGCTTTCTTT

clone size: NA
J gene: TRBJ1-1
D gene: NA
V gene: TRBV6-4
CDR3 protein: CASSDGQVRTGEAFF
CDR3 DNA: TGTGCCAGCAGTGACGGGCAGGTCCGAACCGGTGAAGCTTTCTTT

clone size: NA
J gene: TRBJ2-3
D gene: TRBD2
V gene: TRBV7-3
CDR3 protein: CASSLRLAGPAIDTQYF
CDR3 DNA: TGTGCCAGCAGCTTAAGACTAGCGGGCCCGGCCATCGATACGCAGTATTTT

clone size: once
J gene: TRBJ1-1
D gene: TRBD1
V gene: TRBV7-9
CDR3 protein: CASSSLTGMNTEAFF
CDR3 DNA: TGTGCCAGCAGCTCGTTGACAGGGATGAACACTGAAGCTTTCTTT

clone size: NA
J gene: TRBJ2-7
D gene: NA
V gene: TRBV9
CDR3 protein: CASIEDEQYF
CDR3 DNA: TGTGCCAGCATCGAGGACGAGCAGTACTTC